The rows below give T cell receptor beta chains drawn from one sample of a study of blood T cell repertoires in COVID-19. Clones were sequenced by immunoSEQ multiplex PCR, and TCRdb holds only the in-frame ones, with some missing. The table records 270,000 or so clones, about 80% of them present only once. The sequencing input was peripheral blood. Receptors were obtained from a woman in her forties or fifties who had recovered from COVID-19. The CDR3 runs from the conserved cysteine through the conserved F or W. Each record gives: V gene, CDR3 protein.

v_gene: TRBV4-3
CDR3aa: CASSQDSGSNQPQHF

v_gene: TRBV6-6
CDR3aa: CASSGGFDQPQHF

v_gene: TRBV27
CDR3aa: CASSLGLASGGYHNEQFF

v_gene: TRBV30
CDR3aa: CAWIGVAGAVTGELFF

v_gene: TRBV18
CDR3aa: CASSPQEGARGYTF

v_gene: TRBV4-3
CDR3aa: CASSRYRASTYEQYF

v_gene: TRBV11-2
CDR3aa: CASSSLLAGIVRTNEKLFF

v_gene: TRBV25-1
CDR3aa: CASSSRTGGGTEAFF

v_gene: TRBV27
CDR3aa: CASSLSGAFRDATDTQYF

v_gene: TRBV5-8
CDR3aa: CASSLYGTGIQETQYF

v_gene: TRBV5-1
CDR3aa: CASSLFIGGREQETQYF

v_gene: TRBV19
CDR3aa: CASSPVGNYGYTF

v_gene: TRBV19
CDR3aa: CASSIGTEYEQYF

v_gene: TRBV6-2/TRBV6-3
CDR3aa: CASSYPLAGVYEQYF

v_gene: TRBV6-2/TRBV6-3
CDR3aa: CASSFLGDNNEQFF

v_gene: TRBV7-2
CDR3aa: CASSPGGLRANVLTF

v_gene: TRBV19
CDR3aa: CASTITGFNSNQPQHF

v_gene: TRBV19
CDR3aa: CASSIESGTSGRGEQFF

v_gene: TRBV7-2
CDR3aa: CASSLRGGDTGELFF

v_gene: TRBV24-1
CDR3aa: CATSDVKGGGITGELFF

v_gene: TRBV3-1/TRBV3-2
CDR3aa: CASSSHTGEVGYTF

v_gene: TRBV7-9
CDR3aa: CASSFGDYQFSYEQYF

v_gene: TRBV9
CDR3aa: CASSAGGSPLHF

v_gene: TRBV28
CDR3aa: CASGGGGRLAGELFF

v_gene: TRBV2
CDR3aa: CASRAGVTGRNTGELFF

v_gene: TRBV5-4
CDR3aa: CASSLEGGLRNEQFF

v_gene: TRBV7-2
CDR3aa: CASSPRQGAEEQYF

v_gene: TRBV24-1
CDR3aa: CATSGGTAPDTQYF

v_gene: TRBV7-2
CDR3aa: CASRSQRELAGKYNEQFF

v_gene: TRBV4-3
CDR3aa: CASSRGGLARGTDTQYF

v_gene: TRBV9
CDR3aa: CASSVVGRGDYNEQFF